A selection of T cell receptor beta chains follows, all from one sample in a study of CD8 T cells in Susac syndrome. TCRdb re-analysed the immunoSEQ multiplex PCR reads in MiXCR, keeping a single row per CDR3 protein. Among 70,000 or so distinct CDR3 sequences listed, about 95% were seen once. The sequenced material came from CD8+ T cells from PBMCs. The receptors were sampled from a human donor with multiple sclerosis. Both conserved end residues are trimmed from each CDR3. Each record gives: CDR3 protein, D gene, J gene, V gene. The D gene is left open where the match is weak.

cdr3_aa: ASSQDPGGAYGYT; d_call: TRBD1; j_call: TRBJ1-2; v_call: TRBV4-1
cdr3_aa: ASSHRAGELF; d_call: .; j_call: TRBJ2-2; v_call: TRBV4-2
cdr3_aa: AWSGTGRGRSTEAF; d_call: .; j_call: TRBJ1-1; v_call: TRBV30
cdr3_aa: ASSVGSGWETQY; d_call: .; j_call: TRBJ2-5; v_call: TRBV9
cdr3_aa: ASSLPPGDSGNTIY; d_call: TRBD1; j_call: TRBJ1-3; v_call: TRBV13
cdr3_aa: ATSRGSLGQAVQPQH; d_call: TRBD1; j_call: TRBJ1-5; v_call: TRBV15
cdr3_aa: ASSQGTGAFTEAF; d_call: TRBD1; j_call: TRBJ1-1; v_call: TRBV4-3
cdr3_aa: ASSSVGTGYMNTEAF; d_call: TRBD1; j_call: TRBJ1-1; v_call: TRBV6-5
cdr3_aa: ASSRGTEAYEQY; d_call: .; j_call: TRBJ2-7; v_call: TRBV27
cdr3_aa: ASSMGVSSYEQY; d_call: .; j_call: TRBJ2-7; v_call: TRBV19
cdr3_aa: ASSEGTGMIETQY; d_call: TRBD1; j_call: TRBJ2-5; v_call: TRBV2
cdr3_aa: SATRGEWSYNSPLH; d_call: .; j_call: TRBJ1-6; v_call: TRBV20-1
cdr3_aa: SARRRGAQSGNTIY; d_call: .; j_call: TRBJ1-3; v_call: TRBV20-1
cdr3_aa: AWSPGGVRETQY; d_call: TRBD2; j_call: TRBJ2-5; v_call: TRBV30
cdr3_aa: ASSFSLADLYNEQF; d_call: TRBD2; j_call: TRBJ2-1; v_call: TRBV27
cdr3_aa: ASSLVLNEQF; d_call: .; j_call: TRBJ2-1; v_call: TRBV7-9
cdr3_aa: ASQTSGRNHEQF; d_call: TRBD2; j_call: TRBJ2-1; v_call: TRBV12-3/TRBV12-4
cdr3_aa: ASRRGLAVNNEQF; d_call: TRBD2; j_call: TRBJ2-1; v_call: TRBV2